Presented here are 7 T cell receptor beta chains from one specimen sequenced in a study of T cell repertoires in cytomegalovirus infection. These receptors' antigens are unknown. TCRdb analysed the reads with MiXCR anew, one entry per CDR3 protein. The data show approximately 590,000 distinct CDR3 sequences, 40% seen once. Sequenced here: cultured PBMCs, sampled from culture after CMV antigen stimulation. These receptors all stem from a human donor in good health (CMV status not recorded). Some clones in this sample may be carry-over from other donors' samples.

In this sample, this clonotype turned up once. The V gene is TRBV7-2, the J gene TRBJ2-1, with 7 bases matching TRBD2. Unmatched junction bases numbered 6, after V lost 6 bases and J lost 4 bases. This CDR3 contains 14 residues. Germline lookup yields CDR1 SGHTA and CDR2 FQGNSA. CDR3 nucleotide sequence: TGTGCCAGCAGATATCAAGCGGGGTACAATGAGCAGTTCTTC. Its protein product is CASRYQAGYNEQFF.

V and J are TRBV25-1 and TRBJ2-2; perhaps TRBD1 as D (5 bases). V was trimmed by 0 bases and J by 4 bases, leaving 6 bases between them. Germline CDR1 is MGHDK and CDR2 is SYGVNS. The CDR3 is 14 residues long. CDR3 nucleotide sequence: TGTGCCAGCAGTGAATATGACAGCACCGGGGAGCTGTTTTTT. Translated: CASSEYDSTGELFF.

The chain carries TRBV7-2 and TRBJ2-3; 13 bases are a match to TRBD2. Germline V CDR1 and CDR2: SGHTA, FQGNSA. V was clipped by 2 bases and J by 5 bases; unmatched bases: 4. The CDR3 consists of 16 residues. The CDR3 nucleotides read TGTGCCAGCAGCTTACGGACTAGCGGGAGTCAAGATACGCAGTATTTT. Its translation: CASSLRTSGSQDTQYF.

There are a few counts of this clonotype. The chain is built from TRBV2 and TRBJ1-5; 7 bases align to TRBD1. The germline gives CDR1 SNHLY, CDR2 FYNNEI. The CDR3 has 15 amino acids. Trimming at V came to 5 bases and at J to 3 bases, leaving 7 bases not matched to a gene. The CDR3, as DNA: TGTGCCAGCAGTCCGGGACAGTCGAACAATCAGCCCCAGCATTTT. Translating it yields CASSPGQSNNQPQHF.

This clonotype was picked up a small number of times. The rearrangement links TRBV11-2 to TRBJ2-1, with TRBD2 matching 11 bases. The CDR3 spans 16 residues. The germline V gene has CDR1 SGHAT and CDR2 FQNNGV. The V segment lost 4 bases and the J segment 7 bases; nucleotides outside the gene matches: 9. This CDR3 reads CASSSLSGRGGNEQFF. The CDR3 region has the DNA TGTGCCAGCAGCTCCCTTAGCGGGAGGGGAGGGAATGAGCAGTTCTTC. Filled out from reference TRBV11-2 and TRBJ2-1, the complete variable domain reads EAGVAQSPRYKIIEKRQSVAFWCNPISGHATLYWYQQILGQGPKLLIQFQNNGVVDDSQLPKDRFSAERLKGVDSTLKIQPAKLEDSAVYLCASSSLSGRGGNEQFFGPGTRLTVL.

This clonotype was seen more than once but under ten times. The rearrangement joins TRBV12-3 or TRBV12-4 to TRBJ2-6, with D hard to call. The CDR3 runs 16 residues. Trimming removed 0 bases from V and 0 bases from J, with 6 bases in between. The CDR3 nucleotides read TGTGCCAGCAGTTTAGCGCGGAGCTCTGGGGCCAACGTCCTGACTTTC. Residues: CASSLARSSGANVLTF.

Worth noting for this clonotype: The junction and the germline gene differ at one end; a read error may be behind it. V is TRBV7-2 and J is TRBJ1-4, with D perhaps matching TRBD1 (6 bases). The CDR3 contains 14 residues. CDR1 SGHTA and CDR2 FQGNSA come from the germline V gene. CDR3 DNA sequence: TGTGCCAGCAGCCGAGGACAGTTTAATGACAAACTGTTTTTT. Translation: CASSRGQFNDKLFF.